This T cell receptor (beta chain) was found in a study of blood T cell repertoires in COVID-19. As for the study in general: COVID-19 samples from acute and convalescent phases originated in the United States, Italy and Spain. Sources were T cells, B-cell-depleted T cells, or PBMCs; the material itself was cDNA or gDNA.

Original analysis: Amplification of reference gene primers was used by the study to estimate nucleated cell counts. TCRdb keeps only in-frame clones here, not all; method: immunoSEQ multiplex PCR. V, J and clone size are those of that table, while D and trimming were read from the DNA. The data hold roughly 79,000 clones, with roughly four fifths observed a single time. The V gene's germline CDR1 is KGHSH and CDR2 LQKENI. Trimming cost V 1 base and J 2 bases; bases outside gene matches: 4. This CDR3 has 16 amino acids. The chain couples TRBV18 to TRBJ2-7; 11 positions match TRBD2. Sample: peripheral blood. This sequence originates from a human donor in a cohort sampled during active COVID-19. The CDR3 spells CASSPLLAGGPYEQYF. CDR3 DNA sequence: TGTGCCAGCTCACCACTTCTAGCGGGGGGCCCCTACGAGCAGTACTTC.